This T cell receptor delta chain appears in the sequencing data of a study of γδ T cells in repeated Plasmodium falciparum infection. TCRdb ran CATT on the multiplex PCR reads. The top ten hold under 9.5% of the sample, which has some 100,000 delta-chain clones, roughly 1.4% seen once. Vgamma9/Vdelta2+ and Vdelta2-negative gammadelta T cells were flow-sorted from PBMC for bulk sequencing. The table lists this clone with many counts. The CDR3 is 18 amino acids. Trimming at V came to 2 bases and at J to 3 bases, leaving 14 bases not matched to a gene. Germline V CDR1 and CDR2: TSWWSYY, QGS. The sample consisted of gamma-delta T cells from blood. This clonotype was sampled from a pool of human donors (malaria-infected and uninfected, not separated). The chain couples TRDV1 to TRDJ1; 8 bases line up with TRDD3. The CDR3 reads CALGEGRRGYLYADKLIF. CDR3 DNA sequence: TGTGCTCTTGGGGAAGGACGGCGGGGATACTTGTACGCCGATAAACTCATCTTT.